The 7 T cell receptor beta chains below come from one sample, sequenced in a study of T-cell reconstitution after alpha-beta-depleted transplantation in children. Construction of the TCRbeta library involved unique molecular identifiers. TCRdb processed the PCR reads anew with MiXCR; each CDR3 protein has one entry. Of almost 500,000 distinct CDR3 sequences listed, about 11% are singletons. Sequencing used PBMCs, obtained before TCRalphabeta/CD19-depleted stem cell transplant. Receptors originate from a child aged 2-15 years with inherited bone marrow failure, due to receive a stem cell transplant.

This clonotype was recorded at least ten times. One end of the junction varies from germline; a read error may be responsible. This chain joins TRBV4-3 and TRBJ2-5, with 11 nucleotides matching TRBD2. The CDR3 contains 15 residues. In germline, CDR1 is LGHNA, CDR2 YSLEER. CDR3 DNA: TGCGCCAGCAGCCGAAGACTAGCGGGACAAGAAACCCAGTACTTC. It translates to CASSRRLAGQETQYF.

This clonotype was seen ten or more times. The V and J genes are TRBV10-3 and TRBJ2-7; 11 bases agree with TRBD2. Germline values: CDR1 ENHRY, CDR2 SYGVKD. The CDR3 is 17 residues long. With 7 bases clipped from V and 4 bases from J, the junction kept 15 bases outside the gene matches. The CDR3 DNA sequence: TGTGCCATCAACAGGGTAAAGACTAGCGGGATCGGTTACGAGCAGTACTTC. Protein product: CAINRVKTSGIGYEQYF.

There are many counts of this clonotype. This sequence joins TRBV11-2 and TRBJ2-1, with TRBD2 identical over 11 bases. The germline V gene has CDR1 SGHAT and CDR2 FQNNGV. Unmatched junction bases numbered 8, after V lost 4 bases and J lost 3 bases. This CDR3 is 17 amino acids long. CDR3 coding DNA: TGTGCCAGCAGCTCAACCGGGACTAGCGGCTACTACAATGAGCAGTTCTTC. This encodes CASSSTGTSGYYNEQFF.

This clonotype was counted ten times or more. The V call is TRBV29-1, the J call TRBJ1-2; no definite D call. V was pared by 2 bases and J by 4 bases, with 8 bases between. Germline CDR1 and CDR2: SQVTM and ANQGSEA. This CDR3 is built from 12 residues. DNA for the CDR3: TGCAGCGTTGAACAACAGCTCTATGGCTACACCTTC. Amino acids: CSVEQQLYGYTF.

There are many counts of this clonotype. The chain combines TRBV7-2 with TRBJ2-5; 7 bases map to TRBD2. The V gene's germline CDR1 is SGHTA and CDR2 FQGNSA. CDR3 length equals 14 residues. V trimming: 5 bases; J trimming: 1 base; junction bases outside the gene matches: 4. The CDR3 DNA sequence: TGTGCCAGCAGCCCTAGCGGACTCCAAGAGACCCAGTACTTC. Its protein is CASSPSGLQETQYF. The full variable domain, rest sourced from reference TRBV7-2 and TRBJ2-5, is GAGVSQSPSNKVTEKGKDVELRCDPISGHTALYWYRQSLGQGLEFLIYFQGNSAPDKSGLPSDRFSAERTGGSVSTLTIQRTQQEDSAVYLCASSPSGLQETQYFGPGTRLLVL.

This clonotype was detected many times. The J gene is TRBJ2-6, the V gene TRBV12-3 or TRBV12-4; TRBD2 might be the D (5 bases). The CDR3 contains 18 residues. The V and J ends lost 2 bases and 0 bases respectively, with 14 bases between them. As DNA, the CDR3 is TGTGCCAGCAGTTTATTAGCAGGCGGGTTCTCTGGGGCCAACGTCCTGACTTTC. Translated, it gives CASSLLAGGFSGANVLTF.

Ten or more counts support this clonotype. CDR3 nucleotides: TGTGCCTGGCTTGACCACAATGAGCAGTTCTTC. Translation: CAWLDHNEQFF. This rearrangement joins TRBV30 to TRBJ2-1, with D hard to call. V gave up 5 bases and J gave up 5 bases, with 7 bases separating them. Germline CDR1 is GTSNPN and CDR2 is SVGIG (reference sequence). CDR3 length: 11 amino acids.